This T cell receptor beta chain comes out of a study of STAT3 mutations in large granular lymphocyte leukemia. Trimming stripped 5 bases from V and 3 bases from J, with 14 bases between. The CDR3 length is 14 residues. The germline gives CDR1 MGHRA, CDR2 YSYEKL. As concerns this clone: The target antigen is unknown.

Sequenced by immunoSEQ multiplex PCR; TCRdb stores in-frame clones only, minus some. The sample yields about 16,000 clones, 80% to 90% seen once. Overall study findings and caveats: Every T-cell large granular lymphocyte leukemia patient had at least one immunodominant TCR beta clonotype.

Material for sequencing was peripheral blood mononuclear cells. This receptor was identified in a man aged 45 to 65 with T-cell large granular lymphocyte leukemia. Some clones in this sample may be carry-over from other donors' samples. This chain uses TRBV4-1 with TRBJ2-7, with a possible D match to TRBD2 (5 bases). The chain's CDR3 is CASSLDRGSYEQYF. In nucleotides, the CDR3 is TGCGCCAGCAGCTTAGATAGAGGGAGCTACGAGCAGTACTTC.